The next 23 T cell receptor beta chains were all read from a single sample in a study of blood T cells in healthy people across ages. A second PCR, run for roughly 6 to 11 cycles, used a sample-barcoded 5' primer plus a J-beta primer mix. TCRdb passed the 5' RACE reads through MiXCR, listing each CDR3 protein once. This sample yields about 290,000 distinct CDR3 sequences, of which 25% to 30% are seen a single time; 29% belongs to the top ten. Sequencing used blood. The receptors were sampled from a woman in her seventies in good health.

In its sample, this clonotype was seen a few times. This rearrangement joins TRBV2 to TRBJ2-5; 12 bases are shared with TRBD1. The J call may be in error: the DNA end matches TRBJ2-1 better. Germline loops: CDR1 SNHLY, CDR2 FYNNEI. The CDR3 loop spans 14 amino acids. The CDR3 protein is CASRGQGAFHEQFF. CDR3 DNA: TGTGCCAGCAGGGGACAGGGGGCCTTTCATGAGCAGTTCTTC.

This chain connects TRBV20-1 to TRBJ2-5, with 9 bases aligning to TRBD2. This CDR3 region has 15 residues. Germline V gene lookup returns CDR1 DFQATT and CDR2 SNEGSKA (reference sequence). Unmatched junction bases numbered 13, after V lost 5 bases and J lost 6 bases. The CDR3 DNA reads TGCAGTGCTGGTCCCCCCAGCGGGGGGCCAAAGACCCAGTACTTC. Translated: CSAGPPSGGPKTQYF.

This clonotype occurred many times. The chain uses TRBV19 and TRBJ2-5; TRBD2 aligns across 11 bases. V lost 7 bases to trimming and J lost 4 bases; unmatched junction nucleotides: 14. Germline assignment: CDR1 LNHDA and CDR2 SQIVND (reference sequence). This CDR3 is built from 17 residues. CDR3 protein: CASTPRGSGRALETQYF. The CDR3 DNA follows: TGTGCCAGTACCCCAAGAGGTAGCGGGAGGGCCCTAGAGACCCAGTACTTC.

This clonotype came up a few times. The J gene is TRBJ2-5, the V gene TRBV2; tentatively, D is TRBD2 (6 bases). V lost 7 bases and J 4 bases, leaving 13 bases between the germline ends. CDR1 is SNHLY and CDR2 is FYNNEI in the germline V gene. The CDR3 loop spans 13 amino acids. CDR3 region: CASNPRRGETQYF. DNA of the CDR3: TGTGCCAGCAACCCTAGGCGGGGAGAGACCCAGTACTTC.

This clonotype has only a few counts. This CDR3 reads CASSLGVGGPTDTQYF. DNA for the CDR3: TGTGCCAGCAGCTTAGGCGTGGGAGGGCCAACAGATACGCAGTATTTT. The chain recombines TRBV7-9 with TRBJ2-3; 7 bases match TRBD2. Germline assignment: CDR1 SEHNR and CDR2 FQNEAQ (reference sequence). The V gene end was trimmed by 1 base and the J gene end by 3 bases; junction bases not matched to a gene: 7. The CDR3 runs 16 residues.

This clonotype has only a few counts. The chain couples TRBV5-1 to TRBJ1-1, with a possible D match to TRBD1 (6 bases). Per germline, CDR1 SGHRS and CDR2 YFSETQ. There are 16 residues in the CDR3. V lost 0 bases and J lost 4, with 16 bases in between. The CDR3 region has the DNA TGCGCCAGCAGCTTGGCATCCTCCGGGGGGCCCACTGAAGCTTTCTTT. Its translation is CASSLASSGGPTEAFF.

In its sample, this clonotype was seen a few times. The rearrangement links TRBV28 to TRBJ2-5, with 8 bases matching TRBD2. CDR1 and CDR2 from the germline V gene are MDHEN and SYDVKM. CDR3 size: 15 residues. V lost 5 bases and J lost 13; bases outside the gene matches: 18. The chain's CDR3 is CASSPPGGRTYERYF. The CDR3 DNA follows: TGTGCCAGCAGTCCGCCCGGCGGGAGGACGTACGAGCGGTACTTC. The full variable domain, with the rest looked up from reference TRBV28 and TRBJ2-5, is DVKVTQSSRYLVKRTGEKVFLECVQDMDHENMFWYRQDPGLGLRLIYFSYDVKMKEKGDIPEGYSVSREKKERFSLILESASTNQTSMYLCASSPPGGRTYERYFGPGTRLLVL.

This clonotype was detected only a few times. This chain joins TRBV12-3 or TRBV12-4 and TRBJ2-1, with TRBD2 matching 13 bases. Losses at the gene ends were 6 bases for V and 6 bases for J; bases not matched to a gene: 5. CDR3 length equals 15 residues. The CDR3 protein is CASSSRTSGSNEQFF. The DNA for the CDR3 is TGTGCCAGCAGCTCGAGGACTAGCGGGAGCAATGAGCAGTTCTTC.

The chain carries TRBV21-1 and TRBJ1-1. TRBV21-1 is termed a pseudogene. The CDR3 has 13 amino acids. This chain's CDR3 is CASSSGVGTEAFF. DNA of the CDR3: TGTGCCAGCAGCAGTGGGGTAGGCACTGAAGCTTTCTTT.

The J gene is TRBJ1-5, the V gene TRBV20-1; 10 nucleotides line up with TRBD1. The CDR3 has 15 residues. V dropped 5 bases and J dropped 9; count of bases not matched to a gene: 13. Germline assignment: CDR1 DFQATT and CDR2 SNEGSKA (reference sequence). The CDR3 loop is CSAPDRGQLAGPQHF. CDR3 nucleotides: TGCAGTGCTCCCGACAGGGGGCAACTGGCTGGGCCCCAGCATTTT.

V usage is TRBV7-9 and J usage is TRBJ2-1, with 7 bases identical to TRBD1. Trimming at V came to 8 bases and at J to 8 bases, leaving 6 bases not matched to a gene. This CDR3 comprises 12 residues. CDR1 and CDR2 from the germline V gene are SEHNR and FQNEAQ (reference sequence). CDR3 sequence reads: CASEVGGHEQFF. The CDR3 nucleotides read TGTGCCAGCGAGGTAGGGGGCCATGAGCAGTTCTTC.

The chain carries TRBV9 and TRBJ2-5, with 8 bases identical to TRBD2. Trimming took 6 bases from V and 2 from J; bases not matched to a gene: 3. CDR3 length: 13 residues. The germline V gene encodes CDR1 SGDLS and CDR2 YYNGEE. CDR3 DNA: TGTGCCAGCAAAGCGGGGGAGCAAGAGACCCAGTACTTC. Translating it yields CASKAGEQETQYF.

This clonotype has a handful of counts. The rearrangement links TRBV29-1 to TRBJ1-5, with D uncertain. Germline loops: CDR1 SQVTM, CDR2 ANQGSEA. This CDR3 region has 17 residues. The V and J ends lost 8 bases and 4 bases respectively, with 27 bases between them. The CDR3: CSTAMPGPKGPNQPQHF. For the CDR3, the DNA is TGCAGCACCGCGATGCCCGGGCCCAAGGGCCCGAATCAGCCCCAGCATTTT.

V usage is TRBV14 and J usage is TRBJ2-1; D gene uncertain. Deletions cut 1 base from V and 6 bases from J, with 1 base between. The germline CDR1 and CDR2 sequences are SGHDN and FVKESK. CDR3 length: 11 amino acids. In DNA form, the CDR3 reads TGTGCCAGCAGCCAAGCCAATGAGCAGTTCTTC. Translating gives CASSQANEQFF.

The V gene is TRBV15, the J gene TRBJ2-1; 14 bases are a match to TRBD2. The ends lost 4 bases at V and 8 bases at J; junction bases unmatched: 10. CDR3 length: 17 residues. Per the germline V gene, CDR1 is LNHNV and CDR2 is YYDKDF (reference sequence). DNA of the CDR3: TGTGCCACCAGCACCGGGACTAGCGGGAGTTCGCTGGATGAGCAGTTCTTC. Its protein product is CATSTGTSGSSLDEQFF.

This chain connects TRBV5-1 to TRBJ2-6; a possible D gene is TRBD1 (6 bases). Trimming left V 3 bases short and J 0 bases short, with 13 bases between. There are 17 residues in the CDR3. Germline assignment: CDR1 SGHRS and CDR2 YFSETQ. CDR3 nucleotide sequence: TGCGCCAGCAGCTATAACAGGGTACCCTCTGGGGCCAACGTCCTGACTTTC. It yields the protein CASSYNRVPSGANVLTF.

CDR3: CASSRTGTGGSSYNSPLHF. The CDR3 region has the DNA TGTGCCAGCAGCCGGACCGGGACAGGGGGCAGCTCCTATAATTCACCCCTCCACTTT. The chain recombines TRBV7-2 with TRBJ1-6; 12 bases are shared with TRBD1. CDR3 length equals 19 residues. The V gene end was trimmed by 5 bases and the J gene end by 0 bases; junction bases not matched to a gene: 8. Germline loops: CDR1 SGHTA, CDR2 FQGNSA. The full variable domain, completed using reference TRBV7-2 and TRBJ1-6, is GAGVSQSPSNKVTEKGKDVELRCDPISGHTALYWYRQSLGQGLEFLIYFQGNSAPDKSGLPSDRFSAERTGGSVSTLTIQRTQQEDSAVYLCASSRTGTGGSSYNSPLHFGNGTRLTVT.

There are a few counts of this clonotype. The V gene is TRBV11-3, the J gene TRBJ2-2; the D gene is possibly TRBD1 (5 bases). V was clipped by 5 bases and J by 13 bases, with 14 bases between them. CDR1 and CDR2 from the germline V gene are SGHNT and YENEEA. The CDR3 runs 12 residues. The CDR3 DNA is TGTGCCAGCAGCGCAACAGGCCGCCGGCTGTTTTTT. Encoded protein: CASSATGRRLFF.

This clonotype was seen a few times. CDR3 protein: CASRVSGRQFF. CDR3 sequence (DNA): TGTGCCAGCAGAGTTTCAGGGAGGCAGTTCTTC. The rearrangement uses TRBV2 and TRBJ2-5; D tentatively reads TRBD1 or TRBD2 (5 bases each). The assigned J gene may be wrong: the sequence end matches TRBJ2-1 better. CDR3 length: 11 residues. Germline CDR1 reads SNHLY; CDR2 reads FYNNEI.

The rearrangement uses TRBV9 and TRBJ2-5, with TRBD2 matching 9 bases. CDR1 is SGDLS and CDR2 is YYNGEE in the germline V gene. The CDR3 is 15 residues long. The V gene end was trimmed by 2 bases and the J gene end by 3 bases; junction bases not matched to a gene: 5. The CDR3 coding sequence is TGTGCCAGCAGCGTTAGCGGGGGCACTAAAGAGACCCAGTACTTC. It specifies CASSVSGGTKETQYF.

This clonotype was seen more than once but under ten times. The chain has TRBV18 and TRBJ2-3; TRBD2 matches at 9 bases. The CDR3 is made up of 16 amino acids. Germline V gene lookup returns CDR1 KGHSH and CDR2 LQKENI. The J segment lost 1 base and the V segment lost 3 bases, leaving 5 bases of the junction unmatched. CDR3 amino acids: CASSPQQREGTDTQYF. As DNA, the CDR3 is TGTGCCAGCTCACCGCAGCAGCGGGAGGGCACAGATACGCAGTATTTT.

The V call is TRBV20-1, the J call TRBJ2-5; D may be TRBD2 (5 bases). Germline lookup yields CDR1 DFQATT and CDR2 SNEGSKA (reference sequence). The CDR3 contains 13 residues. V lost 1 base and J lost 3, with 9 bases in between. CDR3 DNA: TGCAGTGCTAGAGGGGAGTGGAAAGAGACCCAGTACTTC. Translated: CSARGEWKETQYF.

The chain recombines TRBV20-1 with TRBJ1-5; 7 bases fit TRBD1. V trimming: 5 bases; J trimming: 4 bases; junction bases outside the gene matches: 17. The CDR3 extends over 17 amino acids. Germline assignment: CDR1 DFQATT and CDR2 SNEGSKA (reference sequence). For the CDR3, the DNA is TGCAGTGCTGCGATCCGGGACAGCAAGAGCGGTAATCAGCCCCAGCATTTT. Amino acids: CSAAIRDSKSGNQPQHF.